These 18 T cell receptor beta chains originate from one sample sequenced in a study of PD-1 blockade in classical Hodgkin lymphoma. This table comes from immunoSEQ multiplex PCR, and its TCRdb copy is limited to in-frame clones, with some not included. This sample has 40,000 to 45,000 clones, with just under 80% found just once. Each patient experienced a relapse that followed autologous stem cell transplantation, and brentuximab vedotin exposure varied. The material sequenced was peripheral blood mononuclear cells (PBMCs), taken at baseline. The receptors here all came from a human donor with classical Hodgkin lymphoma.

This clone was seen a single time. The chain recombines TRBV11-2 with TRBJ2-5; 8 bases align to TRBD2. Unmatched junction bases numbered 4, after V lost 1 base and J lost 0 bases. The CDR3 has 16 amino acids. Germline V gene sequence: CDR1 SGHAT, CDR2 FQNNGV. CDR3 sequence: CASSLGGGGYQETQYF. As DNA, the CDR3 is TGTGCCAGCAGCTTAGGAGGCGGGGGGTACCAAGAGACCCAGTACTTC.

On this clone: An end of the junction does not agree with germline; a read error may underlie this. CDR3 residues: CASSQGPGTDTQYF. CDR3 nucleotide sequence: TGCGCCAGCAGCCAAGGACCAGGCACAGATACGCAGTATTTT. The genes are TRBV5-8 and TRBJ2-3; D remains ambiguous. The V gene's germline CDR1 is SGHTS and CDR2 YDEGEE. CDR3 length: 14 amino acids.

The CDR3 DNA reads TGTGCCACCACCCGAGGAGCCCGGGACAGCACTTATGAGACCCAGTACTTC. Translated: CATTRGARDSTYETQYF. V is TRBV10-3 and J is TRBJ2-5; 7 bases match TRBD1. The CDR3 runs to 17 residues. V shed 10 bases, J shed 5 bases, and the junction held 22 bases outside the gene matches. Germline values: CDR1 ENHRY, CDR2 SYGVKD.

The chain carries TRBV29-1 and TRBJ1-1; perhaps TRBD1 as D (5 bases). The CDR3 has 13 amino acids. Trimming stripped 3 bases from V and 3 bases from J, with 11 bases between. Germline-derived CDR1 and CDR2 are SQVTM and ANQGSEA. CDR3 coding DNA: TGCAGCGTTGACGGGGCGACGGACACTGAAGCTTTCTTT. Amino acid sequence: CSVDGATDTEAFF.

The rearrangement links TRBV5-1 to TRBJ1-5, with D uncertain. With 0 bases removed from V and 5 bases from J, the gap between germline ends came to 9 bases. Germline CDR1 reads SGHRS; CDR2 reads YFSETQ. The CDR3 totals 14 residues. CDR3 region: CASSLESSHQPQHF. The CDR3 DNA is TGCGCCAGCAGCTTGGAGAGCAGCCATCAGCCCCAGCATTTT.

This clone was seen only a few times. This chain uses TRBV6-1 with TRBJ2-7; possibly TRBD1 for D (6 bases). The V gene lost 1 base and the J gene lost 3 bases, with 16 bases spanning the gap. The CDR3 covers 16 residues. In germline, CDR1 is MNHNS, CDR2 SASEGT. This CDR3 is CASSEDRDTRIYEQYF. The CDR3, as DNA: TGTGCCAGCAGTGAAGACCGGGACACCAGGATCTACGAGCAGTACTTC.

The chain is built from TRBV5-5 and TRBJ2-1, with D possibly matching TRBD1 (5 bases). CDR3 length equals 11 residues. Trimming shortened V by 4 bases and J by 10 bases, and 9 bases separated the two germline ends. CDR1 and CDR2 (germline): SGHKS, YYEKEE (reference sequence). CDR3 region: CASSPTGEQFF. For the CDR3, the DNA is TGTGCCAGCAGCCCAACAGGCGAGCAGTTCTTC. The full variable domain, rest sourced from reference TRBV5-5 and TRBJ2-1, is DAGVTQSPTHLIKTRGQQVTLRCSPISGHKSVSWYQQVLGQGPQFIFQYYEKEERGRGNFPDRFSARQFPNYSSELNVNALLLGDSALYLCASSPTGEQFFGPGTRLTVL.

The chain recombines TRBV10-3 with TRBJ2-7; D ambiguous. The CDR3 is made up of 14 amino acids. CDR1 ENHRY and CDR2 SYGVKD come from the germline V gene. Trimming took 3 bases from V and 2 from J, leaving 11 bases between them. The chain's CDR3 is CAISDRLLAYEQYF. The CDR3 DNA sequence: TGTGCCATCAGTGACCGCTTGCTAGCCTACGAGCAGTACTTC.

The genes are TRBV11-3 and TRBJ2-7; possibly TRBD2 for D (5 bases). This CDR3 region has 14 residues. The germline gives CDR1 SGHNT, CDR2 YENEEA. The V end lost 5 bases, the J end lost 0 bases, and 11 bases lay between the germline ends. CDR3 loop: CASSLSGYSYEQYF. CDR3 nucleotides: TGTGCCAGCAGCCTATCGGGATACTCCTACGAGCAGTACTTC.

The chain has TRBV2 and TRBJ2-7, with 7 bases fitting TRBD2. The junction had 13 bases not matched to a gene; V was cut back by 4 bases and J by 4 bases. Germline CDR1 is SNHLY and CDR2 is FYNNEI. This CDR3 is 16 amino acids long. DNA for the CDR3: TGTGCCAGCAGTGGCGCTGGGGGAGCGGGGCGATACGAGCAGTACTTC. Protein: CASSGAGGAGRYEQYF. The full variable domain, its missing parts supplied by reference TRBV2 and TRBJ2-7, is EPEVTQTPSHQVTQMGQEVILRCVPISNHLYFYWYRQILGQKVEFLVSFYNNEISEKSEIFDDQFSVERPDGSNFTLKIRSTKLEDSAMYFCASSGAGGAGRYEQYFGPGTRLTVT.

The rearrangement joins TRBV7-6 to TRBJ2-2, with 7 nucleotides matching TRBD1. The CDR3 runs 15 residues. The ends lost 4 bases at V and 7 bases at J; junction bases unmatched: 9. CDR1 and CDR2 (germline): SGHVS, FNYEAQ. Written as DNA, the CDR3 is TGTGCCAGCAGCTCGACAGGGCTTATGAGCGGGGAGCTGTTTTTT. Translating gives CASSSTGLMSGELFF. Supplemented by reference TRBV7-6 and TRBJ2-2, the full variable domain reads GAGVSQSPRYKVTKRGQDVALRCDPISGHVSLYWYRQALGQGPEFLTYFNYEAQQDKSGLPNDRFSAERPEGSISTLTIQRTEQRDSAMYRCASSSTGLMSGELFFGEGSRLTVL.

The CDR3 DNA reads as TGTGCCAGCAGGCCCCCCGGAGGAGATACGCAGTATTTT. Translated: CASRPPGGDTQYF. The chain carries TRBV6-5 and TRBJ2-3; possibly TRBD2 for D (5 bases). This CDR3 is 13 amino acids long. Germline CDR1 and CDR2: MNHEY and SVGAGI. V gave up 6 bases and J gave up 5 bases, with 12 bases separating them.

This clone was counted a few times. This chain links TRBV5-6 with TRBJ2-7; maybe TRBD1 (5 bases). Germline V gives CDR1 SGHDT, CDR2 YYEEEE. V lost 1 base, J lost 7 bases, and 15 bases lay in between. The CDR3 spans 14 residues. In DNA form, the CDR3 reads TGTGCCAGCAGCTTGACCCAGGGAAAGACGGAGCAGTACTTC. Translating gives CASSLTQGKTEQYF.

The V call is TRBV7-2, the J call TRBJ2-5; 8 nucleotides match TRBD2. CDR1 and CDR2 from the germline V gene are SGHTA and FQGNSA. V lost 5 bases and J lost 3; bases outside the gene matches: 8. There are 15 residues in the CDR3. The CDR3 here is CASSPQAGGEETQYF. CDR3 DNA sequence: TGTGCCAGCAGCCCACAGGCGGGGGGTGAAGAGACCCAGTACTTC. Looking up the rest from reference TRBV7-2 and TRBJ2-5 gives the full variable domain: GAGVSQSPSNKVTEKGKDVELRCDPISGHTALYWYRQSLGQGLEFLIYFQGNSAPDKSGLPSDRFSAERTGGSVSTLTIQRTQQEDSAVYLCASSPQAGGEETQYFGPGTRLLVL.

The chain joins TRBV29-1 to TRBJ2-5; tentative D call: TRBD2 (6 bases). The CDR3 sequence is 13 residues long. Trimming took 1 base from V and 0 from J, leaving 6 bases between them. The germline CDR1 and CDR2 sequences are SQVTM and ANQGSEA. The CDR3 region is CSVEGDYQETQYF. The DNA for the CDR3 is TGCAGCGTTGAAGGGGACTACCAAGAGACCCAGTACTTC.

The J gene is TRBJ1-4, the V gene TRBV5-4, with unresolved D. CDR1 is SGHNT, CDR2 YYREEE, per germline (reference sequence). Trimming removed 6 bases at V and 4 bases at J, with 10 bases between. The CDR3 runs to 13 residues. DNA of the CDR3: TGTGCCAGCACCTTCGAACGTAATGAAAAACTGTTTTTT. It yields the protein CASTFERNEKLFF.

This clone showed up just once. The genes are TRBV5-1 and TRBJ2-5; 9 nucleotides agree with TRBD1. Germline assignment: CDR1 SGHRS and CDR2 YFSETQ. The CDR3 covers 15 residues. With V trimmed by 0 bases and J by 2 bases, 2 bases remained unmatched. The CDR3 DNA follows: TGCGCCAGCAGCTTGGCCGGGACAGGGCAAGAGACCCAGTACTTC. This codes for CASSLAGTGQETQYF.

CDR3 DNA: TGTGCCAGCCCGACTAGCGGGGGGAGGGGGGAGACCCAGTACTTC. It is translated as CASPTSGGRGETQYF. The V gene is TRBV6-5, the J gene TRBJ2-5; 13 bases are shared with TRBD2. Germline CDR1 MNHEY, CDR2 SVGAGI. The trim removed 8 bases at V and 5 bases at J, leaving 8 bases unmatched. This CDR3 region has 15 residues.